The TCR beta chain under discussion was sequenced for a study of blood T cell repertoires in COVID-19. Looking at the study overall: Researchers got acute and convalescent COVID-19 samples from the United States, Italy and Spain. PBMCs, B-cell-depleted T cells, or T cells were the source of the cDNA or gDNA that made up the material.

Sequenced by immunoSEQ multiplex PCR; TCRdb stores in-frame clones only, minus some. The sample lists around 150,000 clones, around 85% occurring once. The V gene's germline CDR1 is ENHRY and CDR2 SYGVKD. The length of the CDR3 is 14 residues. Trimming cost V 4 bases and J 4 bases, with 14 bases left between them. The material sequenced was peripheral blood. This chain connects TRBV10-3 to TRBJ2-7, with D perhaps TRBD2 (5 bases). This receptor was taken from a human donor with acute or convalescent COVID-19. The donor label of this sample is uncertain. The chain's CDR3 is CAISAGSNNYEQYF. Written as DNA, the CDR3 is TGTGCCATCAGTGCGGGATCTAATAATTACGAGCAGTACTTC.